These 9 T cell receptor beta chains were all obtained from the same sample, sequenced in a study of blood T cell repertoires in COVID-19. Sequenced by immunoSEQ multiplex PCR; TCRdb stores in-frame clones only, minus some. Of about 270,000 clones in the sample, about 87% were seen once. Sequencing used peripheral blood. Receptors originate from a woman aged 45-59 years with acute or convalescent COVID-19.

This chain joins TRBV5-1 and TRBJ1-4; no clear D. Germline V gives CDR1 SGHRS, CDR2 YFSETQ. Trimming removed 0 bases at V and 4 bases at J, with 13 bases between. The CDR3 is made up of 16 amino acids. DNA for the CDR3: TGCGCCAGCAGCTTGGCCGGGAAGGGAGTTAATGAAAAACTGTTTTTT. Translating gives CASSLAGKGVNEKLFF.

In its sample, this clone was seen a few times. The chain links TRBV9 to TRBJ2-7; a weak D match, TRBD2 (5 bases). The germline V and J ends were trimmed by 0 bases and 6 bases, with 10 bases remaining between them. Germline CDR1 reads SGDLS; CDR2 reads YYNGEE. The CDR3 contains 13 residues. The CDR3 region has the DNA TGTGCCAGCAGCGTAGCGGAGCGGCGCGAGCAGTACTTC. Residues: CASSVAERREQYF.

This clone was seen once. The J gene is TRBJ1-4, the V gene TRBV9; 7 bases agree with TRBD1. V was clipped by 3 bases and J by 7 bases; unmatched bases: 6. Germline CDR1 SGDLS, CDR2 YYNGEE. The CDR3 runs to 14 residues. CDR3 in DNA: TGTGCCAGCAGCGAGACAGGGCGGGGTGAAAAACTGTTTTTT. Its protein is CASSETGRGEKLFF.

V is TRBV2 and J is TRBJ2-2, with D maybe TRBD1 (5 bases). Germline-derived CDR1 and CDR2 are SNHLY and FYNNEI. This CDR3 comprises 14 residues. The V end lost 6 bases, the J end lost 3 bases, and 11 bases lay between the germline ends. In nucleotides, the CDR3 is TGTGCCAGCAGAGATGACAGCTACACCGGGGAGCTGTTTTTT. Protein product: CASRDDSYTGELFF.

The chain couples TRBV7-3 to TRBJ2-3; the match to TRBD2 covers 11 bases. Germline values: CDR1 SGHTA, CDR2 FQGTGA. The V segment lost 4 bases and the J segment 4 bases; nucleotides outside the gene matches: 7. CDR3 length equals 16 residues. For the CDR3, the DNA is TGTGCCAGCAGCTCCCCACTAGCGGGAGAGGCAGATACGCAGTATTTT. It translates to CASSSPLAGEADTQYF. The whole variable domain, remainder taken from reference TRBV7-3 and TRBJ2-3, is GAGVSQTPSNKVTEKGKYVELRCDPISGHTALYWYRQSLGQGPEFLIYFQGTGAADDSGLPNDRFFAVRPEGSVSTLKIQRTERGDSAVYLCASSSPLAGEADTQYFGPGTRLTVL.

J is TRBJ2-6 and V is TRBV21-1; no check of the table's D call, TRBD2, against the DNA was made. TRBV21-1 is a pseudogene locus. This CDR3 has 18 residues. The CDR3 protein is CASSKAPDSSSGANVLTF. The CDR3 DNA sequence: TGTGCCAGCAGCAAAGCCCCTGACTCGAGCTCTGGGGCCAACGTCCTGACTTTC.

This chain joins TRBV19 and TRBJ1-6; D is unclear. V was shortened by 0 bases and J by 0 bases, with 6 bases between the two germline ends. There are 16 residues in the CDR3. CDR1 and CDR2 (germline): LNHDA, SQIVND (reference sequence). Written as DNA, the CDR3 is TGTGCCAGTAGTATAGACTGGAGCTCCTATAATTCACCCCTCCACTTT. Translated: CASSIDWSSYNSPLHF.

The chain uses TRBV30 and TRBJ1-5; a possible D gene is TRBD1 (5 bases). V lost 0 bases to trimming and J lost 5 bases, with 8 bases between them. The CDR3 consists of 13 residues. CDR1 is GTSNPN and CDR2 is SVGIG in the germline V gene (reference sequence). The CDR3 DNA reads as TGTGCCTGGAGTGTCAGGGATGATCAGCCCCAGCATTTT. Protein product: CAWSVRDDQPQHF.

The chain employs TRBV7-8 and TRBJ1-3; 8 bases are a match to TRBD1. V lost 5 bases and J lost 0; bases outside the gene matches: 9. Germline values: CDR1 SGHVS, CDR2 FQNEAQ. CDR3 size: 17 residues. CDR3 loop: CASSPRDRTNSGNTIYF. The CDR3 bases are TGTGCCAGCAGCCCCCGGGACAGGACTAACTCTGGAAACACCATATATTTT.